This TCR beta chain came from a study of OX40 agonist ivuxolimab in advanced cancers. Broader study findings: The study found that CD8+ T cells averaged more expanded clones than CD4+.

Comment on this clone: Its antigen is undetermined.

Sequencing used immunoSEQ multiplex PCR; TCRdb keeps in-frame clones, though not all of them. The sample has 35,000 to 45,000 clones, approximately 80% seen once. The CDR3 is 15 amino acids. Germline CDR1 and CDR2: SGHTA and FQGTGA. Trimming cost V 2 bases and J 2 bases, with 13 bases left between them. The clonotype was recovered from an adult with an advanced solid tumor such as melanoma, head and neck, liver or kidney cancer. The sequencing used CD4+ or CD8+ T cells sorted from blood, collected in a trial of the OX40 agonist ivuxolimab. This rearrangement joins TRBV7-3 to TRBJ2-7; no firm D call. CDR3 nucleotide sequence: TGTGCCAGCAGCTTAGAGGCAGCTACCACCTACGAGCAGTACTTC. Its translation is CASSLEAATTYEQYF.